This record covers a single T cell receptor beta chain. Its matching antigen is unknown. Donor samples were obtained from healthy Caucasian individuals from Russia, aged 6 to 90. CDR1 is SGHRS and CDR2 is YFSETQ in the germline V gene. V shed 4 bases, J shed 2 bases, and the junction held 12 bases outside the gene matches. The CDR3 sequence is 16 residues long. This specimen comes from a study of blood T cells in healthy people across ages. Study-level points and caveats: Strongly correlated with naive T cell percentage was TCR beta diversity. Among T cells, TCR beta diversity per million cells dropped roughly linearly as age rose.

A second PCR of 7 to 11 cycles used a sample-barcoded 5' primer and a J-beta primer mix. Each CDR3 protein is one row after TCRdb ran MiXCR on the 5' RACE reads. Of some 640,000 distinct CDR3 sequences listed, roughly 31% are singletons. This chain connects TRBV5-1 to TRBJ2-7, with 7 bases fitting TRBD1. Sequences were obtained from blood. The TCR originated in a woman of 80 years or more in good health. CDR3 residues: CASSLHPTGDPYEQYF. The CDR3 DNA reads TGCGCCAGCAGCCTCCACCCTACAGGGGATCCCTACGAGCAGTACTTC.